The 6 T cell receptor beta chains presented below share a single source sample, sequenced in a study of T cell responses to AZD1222 COVID-19 vaccine. Assay used: immunoSEQ multiplex PCR; TCRdb lists only in-frame clones, some missing. The data contain about 56,000 clones, 86% of them singletons. The specimen was peripheral blood, collected 28 days after the second AZD1222 dose. The source is an adult who received the AZD1222 COVID-19 vaccine.

The rearrangement uses TRBV7-8 and TRBJ1-5; TRBD1 aligns across 8 bases. The junction had 5 bases not matched to a gene; V was cut back by 5 bases and J by 2 bases. The V gene's germline CDR1 is SGHVS and CDR2 FQNEAQ. The CDR3 consists of 15 residues. CDR3 nucleotides: TGTGCCAGCAGCGGGACAGGTGTGGGCAATCAGCCCCAGCATTTT. Its translation is CASSGTGVGNQPQHF.

This clone is a singleton in its sample. This sequence joins TRBV10-3 and TRBJ2-7; TRBD2 matches at 9 bases. The CDR3 spans 15 residues. V dropped 4 bases and J dropped 7; count of bases not matched to a gene: 11. CDR1 is ENHRY, CDR2 SYGVKD, per germline. This CDR3 reads CAISGVAGDAREQYF. The DNA of the CDR3 is TGTGCCATCAGTGGGGTAGCGGGGGATGCTCGGGAGCAGTACTTC.

This chain connects TRBV19 to TRBJ1-6; D is ambiguous. V lost 6 bases, J lost 4 bases, and 13 bases lay in between. The CDR3 is made up of 15 amino acids. Germline V CDR1 and CDR2: LNHDA, SQIVND (reference sequence). CDR3 sequence (DNA): TGTGCCAGTAGGATTACCTTCTATTATAATTCACCCCTCCACTTT. It codes for CASRITFYYNSPLHF.

This rearrangement joins TRBV6-2 or TRBV6-3 to TRBJ2-1; the D gene could be TRBD1 or TRBD2 (5 bases each). The CDR3 runs to 16 residues. V dropped 4 bases and J dropped 4 bases, with 17 bases sitting between them. Germline V gene lookup returns CDR1 MNHEY and CDR2 SVGEGT. The CDR3 DNA reads TGTGCCAGCAGTTCACCCCCCCAGGGACCATACAATGAGCAGTTCTTC. Translated: CASSSPPQGPYNEQFF.

The chain combines TRBV7-8 with TRBJ2-5; 9 bases agree with TRBD1. Germline assignment: CDR1 SGHVS and CDR2 FQNEAQ. V shed 5 bases, J shed 1 base, and the junction held 5 bases outside the gene matches. This CDR3 region has 15 residues. The chain's CDR3 is CASSTGQGRQETQYF. The CDR3 nucleotides read TGTGCCAGCAGCACGGGACAGGGCCGCCAAGAGACCCAGTACTTC.

The gene calls are TRBV15 and TRBJ1-3, with a tentative D call TRBD1 (5 bases). V dropped 0 bases and J dropped 1 base, with 22 bases sitting between them. The CDR3 extends over 20 amino acids. The germline V gene encodes CDR1 LNHNV and CDR2 YYDKDF (reference sequence). CDR3 sequence reads: CATSRDLPAGRSRSGNTIYF. The DNA for the CDR3 is TGTGCCACCAGCAGAGATCTTCCGGCAGGGAGGTCCCGATCTGGAAACACCATATATTTT.